This T cell receptor beta chain was retrieved from a study of blood T cell repertoires in COVID-19. About the study: The United States, Italy and Spain supplied acute and convalescent COVID-19 samples.

Clones were read by immunoSEQ multiplex PCR, and TCRdb kept only the in-frame ones, dropping some. The data hold hundreds of thousands of clones, with approximately 90% observed a single time. Each participant's cohort was designated according to participant-reported clinical history. This receptor was taken from a man younger than 30 who had recovered from COVID-19. The sample consisted of PBMCs or T cells enriched from blood (not recorded which).

CDR3 residues: CASSHSGRSPKRVEQYF. In DNA, the CDR3 is TGTGCCAGCAGCCATAGCGGGAGGTCGCCGAAAAGGGTCGAGCAGTACTTC. The chain uses TRBV7-2 and TRBJ2-7; 10 bases map to TRBD2. Germline V lookup: CDR1 SGHTA, CDR2 FQGNSA. This CDR3 has 17 residues. V was pared by 5 bases and J by 6 bases, with 16 bases of the junction left unmatched.